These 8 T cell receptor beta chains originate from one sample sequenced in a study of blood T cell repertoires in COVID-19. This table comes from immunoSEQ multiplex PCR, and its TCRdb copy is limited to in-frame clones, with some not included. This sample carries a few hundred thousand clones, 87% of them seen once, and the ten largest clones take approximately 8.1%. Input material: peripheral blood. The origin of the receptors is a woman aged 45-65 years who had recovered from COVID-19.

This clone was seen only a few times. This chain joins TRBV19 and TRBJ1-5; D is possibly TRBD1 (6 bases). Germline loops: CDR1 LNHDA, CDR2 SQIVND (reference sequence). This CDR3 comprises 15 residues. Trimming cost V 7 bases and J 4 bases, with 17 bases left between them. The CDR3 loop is CASNSGTRTNQPQHF. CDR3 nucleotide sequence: TGTGCCAGTAATTCTGGGACAAGGACAAATCAGCCCCAGCATTTT.

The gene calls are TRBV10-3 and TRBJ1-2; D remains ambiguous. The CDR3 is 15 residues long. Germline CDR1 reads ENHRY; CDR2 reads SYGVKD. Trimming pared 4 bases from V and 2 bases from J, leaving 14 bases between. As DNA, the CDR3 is TGTGCCATCAGTGGCATGGAGGACTTGAACTATGGCTACACCTTC. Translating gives CAISGMEDLNYGYTF.

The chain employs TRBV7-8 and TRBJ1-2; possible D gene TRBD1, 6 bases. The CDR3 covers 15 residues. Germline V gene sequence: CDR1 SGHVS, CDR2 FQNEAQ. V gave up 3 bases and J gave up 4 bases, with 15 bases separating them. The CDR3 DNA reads TGTGCCAGCAGCTTCGCAGGGGCATACTCCTATGGCTACACCTTC. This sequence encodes CASSFAGAYSYGYTF.

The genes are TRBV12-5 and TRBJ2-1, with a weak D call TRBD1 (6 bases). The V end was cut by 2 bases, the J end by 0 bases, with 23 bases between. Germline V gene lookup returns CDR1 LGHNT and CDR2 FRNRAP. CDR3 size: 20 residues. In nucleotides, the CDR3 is TGTGCTAGTGGTTTGAGGTGGGGCCGGGCAGGGGAGATCTCCTACAATGAGCAGTTCTTC. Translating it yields CASGLRWGRAGEISYNEQFF.

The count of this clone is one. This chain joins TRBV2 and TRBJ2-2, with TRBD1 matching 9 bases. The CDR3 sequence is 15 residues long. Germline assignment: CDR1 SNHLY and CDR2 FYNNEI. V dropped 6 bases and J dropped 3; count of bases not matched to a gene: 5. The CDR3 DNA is TGTGCCAGCAGATACGGACAGGGGTACACCGGGGAGCTGTTTTTT. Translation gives CASRYGQGYTGELFF.

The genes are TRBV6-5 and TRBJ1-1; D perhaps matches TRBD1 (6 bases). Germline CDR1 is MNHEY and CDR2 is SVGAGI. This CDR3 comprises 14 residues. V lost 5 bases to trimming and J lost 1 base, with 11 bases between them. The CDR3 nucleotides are TGTGCCAGCAGTAATACAGGGAGGAACACTGAAGCTTTCTTT. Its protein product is CASSNTGRNTEAFF.

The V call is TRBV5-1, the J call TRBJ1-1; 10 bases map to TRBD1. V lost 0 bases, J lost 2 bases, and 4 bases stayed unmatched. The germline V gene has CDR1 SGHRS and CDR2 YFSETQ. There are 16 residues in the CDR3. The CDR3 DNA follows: TGCGCCAGCAGCTTGGAAGGACAGGGGGTTAACACTGAAGCTTTCTTT. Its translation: CASSLEGQGVNTEAFF.

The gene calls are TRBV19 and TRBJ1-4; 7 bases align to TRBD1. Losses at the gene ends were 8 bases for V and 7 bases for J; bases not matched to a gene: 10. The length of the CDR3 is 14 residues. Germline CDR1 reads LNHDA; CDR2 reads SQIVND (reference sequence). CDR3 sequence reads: CASPRQGVFEKLFF. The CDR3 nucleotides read TGTGCCAGTCCCAGGCAGGGGGTATTTGAAAAACTGTTTTTT.